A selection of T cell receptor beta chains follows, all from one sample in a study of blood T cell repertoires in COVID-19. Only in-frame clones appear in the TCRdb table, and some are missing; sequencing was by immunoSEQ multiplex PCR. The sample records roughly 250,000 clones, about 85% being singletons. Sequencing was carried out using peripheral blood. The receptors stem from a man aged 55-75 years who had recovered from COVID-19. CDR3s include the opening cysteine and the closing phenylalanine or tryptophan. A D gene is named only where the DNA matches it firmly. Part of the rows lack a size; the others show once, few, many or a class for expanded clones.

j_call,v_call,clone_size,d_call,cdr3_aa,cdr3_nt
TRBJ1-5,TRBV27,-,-,CASSLLGFEGVPPRRPQHF,TGTGCCAGCAGTTTATTAGGATTCGAGGGAGTACCCCCACGTCGGCCCCAGCATTTT
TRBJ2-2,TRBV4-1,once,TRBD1,CASSEDRGRRNTGELFF,TGCGCCAGCAGTGAGGACAGGGGGCGCAGGAACACCGGGGAGCTGTTTTTT
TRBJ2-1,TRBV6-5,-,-,CASRAYNEQFF,TGTGCCAGCAGGGCTTACAATGAGCAGTTCTTC
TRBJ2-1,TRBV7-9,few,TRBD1,CAASPDRVVNEQFF,TGTGCCGCTAGTCCCGACAGGGTGGTCAATGAGCAGTTCTTC
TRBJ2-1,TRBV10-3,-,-,CAISESTEDYNEQFF,TGTGCCATCAGTGAGTCAACGGAGGACTACAATGAGCAGTTCTTC
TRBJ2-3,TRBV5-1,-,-,CASSLDGVSTDTQYF,TGCGCCAGCAGCTTGGACGGGGTAAGCACAGATACGCAGTATTTT
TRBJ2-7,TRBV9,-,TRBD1,CASSATGTASYEQYF,TGTGCCAGCAGCGCTACCGGGACAGCATCCTACGAGCAGTACTTC
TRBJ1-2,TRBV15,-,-,CATSVQAGNYGYTF,TGTGCCACCAGCGTCCAAGCAGGGAACTATGGCTACACCTTC
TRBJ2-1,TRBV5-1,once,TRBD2,CASSVSGYLSREQFF,TGCGCCAGCAGCGTTAGCGGGTACCTTTCACGTGAGCAGTTCTTC
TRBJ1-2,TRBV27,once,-,CASSFGQFYGYTF,TGTGCCAGCAGCTTCGGACAGTTCTATGGCTACACCTTC
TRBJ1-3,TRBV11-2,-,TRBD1,CASSSRTGSGNTIYF,TGTGCCAGCAGCTCCCGGACAGGGTCTGGAAACACCATATATTTT
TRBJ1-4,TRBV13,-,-,CASSHYRTGGGNEKLFF,TGTGCCAGCAGCCACTACCGAACAGGTGGGGGGAATGAAAAACTGTTTTTT
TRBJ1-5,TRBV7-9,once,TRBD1,CASSLGQFNQPQHF,TGTGCCAGCAGCTTGGGACAGTTCAATCAGCCCCAGCATTTT
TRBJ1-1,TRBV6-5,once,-,CASRSPYTEAFF,TGTGCCAGCAGGTCCCCATACACTGAAGCTTTCTTT
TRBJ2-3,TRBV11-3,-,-,CASSFRGGAADTQYF,TGTGCCAGCAGCTTTCGTGGGGGGGCGGCAGATACGCAGTATTTT
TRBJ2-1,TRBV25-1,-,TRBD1,CASTEPAGTGDNEQFF,TGTGCCAGCACCGAACCAGCCGGGACAGGGGACAATGAGCAGTTCTTC
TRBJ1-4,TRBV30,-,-,CAWSRGGTNEKLFF,TGTGCCTGGAGTAGGGGGGGAACTAATGAAAAACTGTTTTTT
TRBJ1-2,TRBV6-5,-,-,CASSYLGTRIYGYTF,TGTGCCAGCAGTTACCTCGGGACACGGATCTATGGCTACACCTTC
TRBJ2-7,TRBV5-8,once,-,CASSSAVITGYRYEQYF,TGTGCCAGCAGTTCGGCGGTAATAACAGGGTACAGGTACGAGCAGTACTTC
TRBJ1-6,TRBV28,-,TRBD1,CASRGQEVRNSPLHF,TGTGCCAGCAGAGGACAGGAGGTGAGGAATTCACCCCTCCACTTT
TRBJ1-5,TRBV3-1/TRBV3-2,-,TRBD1,CASSQAGGPQHF,TGTGCCAGCAGCCAAGCAGGGGGGCCCCAGCATTTT
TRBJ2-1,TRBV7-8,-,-,CASSSRARGGQHNEQFF,TGTGCCAGCAGCTCCCGAGCTAGGGGGGGACAACACAATGAGCAGTTCTTC
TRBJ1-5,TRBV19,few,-,CASSIGPGVQWPQHF,TGTGCCAGTAGTATAGGGCCCGGGGTCCAGTGGCCCCAGCATTTT
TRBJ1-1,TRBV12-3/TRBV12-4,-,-,CASSLATQGLAFF,TGTGCCAGCAGTTTAGCGACGCAGGGTTTAGCTTTCTTT
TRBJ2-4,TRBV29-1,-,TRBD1,CSVGLGQGANIQYF,TGCAGCGTCGGGCTAGGACAGGGAGCAAACATTCAGTACTTC
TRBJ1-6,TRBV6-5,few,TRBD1,CASSYGTVYNSPLHF,TGTGCCAGCAGTTACGGGACAGTTTATAATTCACCCCTCCACTTT
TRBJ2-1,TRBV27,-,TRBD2,CASSPGLAGGRNEQFF,TGTGCCAGCAGTCCCGGACTAGCGGGGGGTAGGAATGAGCAGTTCTTC
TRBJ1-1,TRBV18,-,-,CASSLLVSDTEAFF,TGTGCCAGCTCACTCCTCGTAAGCGACACTGAAGCTTTCTTT
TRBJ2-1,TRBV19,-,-,CASSIDDSAYNEQFF,TGTGCCAGTAGTATAGATGACTCGGCTTACAATGAGCAGTTCTTC
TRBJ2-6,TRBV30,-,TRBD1,CAWAQGAGANVLTF,TGTGCCTGGGCCCAGGGGGCTGGGGCCAACGTCCTGACTTTC
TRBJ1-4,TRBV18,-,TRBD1,CASSIQKGQGATNEKLFF,TGTGCCAGCTCAATACAAAAAGGACAGGGAGCAACTAATGAAAAACTGTTTTTT
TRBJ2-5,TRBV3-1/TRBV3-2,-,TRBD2,CASSQDIAGGYQETQYF,TGTGCCAGCAGCCAAGATATAGCGGGGGGTTACCAAGAGACCCAGTACTTC
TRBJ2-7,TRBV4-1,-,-,CASSQEGGGDYEQYF,TGCGCCAGCAGCCAAGAAGGAGGGGGCGACTACGAGCAGTACTTC
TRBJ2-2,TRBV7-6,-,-,CASSLYGGAFTGELFF,TGTGCCAGCAGCTTATATGGGGGGGCTTTCACCGGGGAGCTGTTTTTT
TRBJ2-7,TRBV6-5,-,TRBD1,CASRTGTAPGAYF,TGTGCCAGCAGAACCGGGACAGCCCCTGGAGCGTACTTC
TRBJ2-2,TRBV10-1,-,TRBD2,CASSQSRTSGAGELFF,TGCGCCAGCAGTCAATCGAGGACTAGCGGGGCTGGGGAGCTGTTTTTT
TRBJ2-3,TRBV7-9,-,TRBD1,CASSLDRATDTQYF,TGTGCCAGCAGCCTGGACAGGGCTACAGATACGCAGTATTTT
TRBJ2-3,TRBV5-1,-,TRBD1,CASSPRDRGDTQYF,TGCGCCAGCAGCCCTCGAGACAGGGGAGATACGCAGTATTTT
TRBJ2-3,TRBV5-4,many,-,CASSPSVTDTQYF,TGTGCCAGCAGCCCATCGGTGACAGATACGCAGTATTTT
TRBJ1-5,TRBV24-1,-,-,CATSDFGGPQHF,TGTGCCACCAGTGATTTCGGGGGACCCCAGCATTTT
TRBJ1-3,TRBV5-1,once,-,CASRPPGDSGNTIYF,TGCGCCAGCAGGCCTCCGGGGGACTCTGGAAACACCATATATTTT
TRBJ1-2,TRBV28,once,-,CASSFRTNYGYTF,TGTGCCAGCAGTTTCCGTACTAACTATGGCTACACCTTC
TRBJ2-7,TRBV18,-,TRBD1,CASSRNAGGLYEQYF,TGTGCCAGCTCACGAAACGCAGGGGGCCTATACGAGCAGTACTTC
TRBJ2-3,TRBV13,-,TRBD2,CASGKSGGYTDTQYF,TGTGCCAGCGGTAAAAGCGGGGGATACACAGATACGCAGTATTTT
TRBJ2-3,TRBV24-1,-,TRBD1,CATSEAPGQGATDTQYF,TGTGCCACCAGTGAAGCACCGGGACAGGGGGCTACAGATACGCAGTATTTT
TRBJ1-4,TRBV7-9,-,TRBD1,CASSPDRANEKLFF,TGTGCCAGCAGCCCGGACAGGGCGAATGAAAAACTGTTTTTT
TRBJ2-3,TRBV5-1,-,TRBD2,CASSWRGDGTDTQYF,TGCGCCAGCAGCTGGCGGGGGGATGGCACAGATACGCAGTATTTT
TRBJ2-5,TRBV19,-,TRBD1,CASSPGTEIQETQYF,TGTGCCAGTAGCCCCGGGACAGAGATCCAAGAGACCCAGTACTTC